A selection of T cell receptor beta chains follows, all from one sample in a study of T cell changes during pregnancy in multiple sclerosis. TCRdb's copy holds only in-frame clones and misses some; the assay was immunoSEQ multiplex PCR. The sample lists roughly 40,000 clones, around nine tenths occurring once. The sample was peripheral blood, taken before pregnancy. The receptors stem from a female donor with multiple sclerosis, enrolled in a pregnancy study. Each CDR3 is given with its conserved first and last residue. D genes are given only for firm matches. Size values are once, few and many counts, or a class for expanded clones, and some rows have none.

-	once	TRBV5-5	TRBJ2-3	TGTGCCAGCAGCTTGGAATGGACAGTAGATACGCAGTATTTT	CASSLEWTVDTQYF
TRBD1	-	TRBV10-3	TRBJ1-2	TGTGCCATCAGTATGGGACAGGACCCTAACTATGGCTACACCTTC	CAISMGQDPNYGYTF
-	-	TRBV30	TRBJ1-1	TGTGCCTGGAGTTGGGGGGGCCCGGGGACTGAAGCTTTCTTT	CAWSWGGPGTEAFF
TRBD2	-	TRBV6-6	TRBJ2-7	TGTGCCAGCAGTGGTATCCCGTGGAGCGGGGGGTACGAGCAGTACTTC	CASSGIPWSGGYEQYF
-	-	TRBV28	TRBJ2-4	TGTGCCAGCAGTTACCGAGGTACGGCCAAAAACATTCAGTACTTC	CASSYRGTAKNIQYF
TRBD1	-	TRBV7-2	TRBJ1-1	TGTGCCAGCAGCTTAAGGCACAGGGGTACGAACACTGAAGCTTTCTTT	CASSLRHRGTNTEAFF
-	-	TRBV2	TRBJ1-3	TGTGCCAGCACCAAGACAGTTTTCTCTGGAAACACCATATATTTT	CASTKTVFSGNTIYF
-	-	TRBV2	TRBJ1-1	TGTGCCAGCGCGGGCCATGGGGTTACTGAAGCTTTCTTT	CASAGHGVTEAFF
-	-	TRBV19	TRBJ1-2	TGTGCCAGTAGCCACCCTCAGGGGAGGGACTATGGCTACACCTTC	CASSHPQGRDYGYTF
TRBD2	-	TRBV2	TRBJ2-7	TGTGCCAGCAGTGTCCGGGACTACTACTCCTACGAGCAGTACTTC	CASSVRDYYSYEQYF
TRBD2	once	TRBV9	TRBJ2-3	TGTGCCAGCAGACGACTAGCGGGAGAGACAGATACGCAGTATTTT	CASRRLAGETDTQYF
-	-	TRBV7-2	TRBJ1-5	TGTGCCAGCAGCCCCGACAGTAATCAGCCCCAGCATTTT	CASSPDSNQPQHF
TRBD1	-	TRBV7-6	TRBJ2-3	TGTGCCAGCAGCGTAAGGACAGGGAGCACAGATACGCAGTATTTT	CASSVRTGSTDTQYF
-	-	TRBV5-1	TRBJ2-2	TGCGCCAGCAGCTTAGAGGAATGGACCGGGGAGCTGTTTTTT	CASSLEEWTGELFF
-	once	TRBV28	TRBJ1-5	TGTGCCAGCAGTTGGGGGGGGCATCAGCCCCAGCATTTT	CASSWGGHQPQHF
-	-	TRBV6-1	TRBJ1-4	TGTGCCAGCAGTGAACCTTCAGGGGCAACTAATGAAAAACTGTTTTTT	CASSEPSGATNEKLFF
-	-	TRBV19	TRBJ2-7	TGTGCCAGTAGTATTACGGCTAGCGTCTACGAGCAGTACTTC	CASSITASVYEQYF
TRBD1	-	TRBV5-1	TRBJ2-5	TGCGCCAGCAGTCCTATGACAGGGAACCAAGAGACCCAGTACTTC	CASSPMTGNQETQYF
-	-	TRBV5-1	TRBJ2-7	TGCGCCAGCAGCGACCAGGGGACCTACGAGCAGTACTTC	CASSDQGTYEQYF
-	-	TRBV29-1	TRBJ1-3	TGCAGCGTTGATGTCGGGGGTACGGGTTCTGGAAACACCATATATTTT	CSVDVGGTGSGNTIYF